What follows is one TCR beta chain and its context. Its target is not known. The entry originates in a study of glioma-infiltrating T cells after dendritic cell vaccination. The overall study: At biweekly intervals, patients got three intradermal dendritic cell vaccine injections. Study-level findings and limits: Higher TCR clonality did not directly relate to longer survival.

Germline values: CDR1 LNHNV, CDR2 YYDKDF (reference sequence). This CDR3 spans 14 amino acids. Trimming took off 3 bases at V and 10 bases at J, with 16 bases between the two ends. The primer mix had 60 V beta and 13 J beta primers. This table comes from immunoSEQ multiplex PCR, and its TCRdb copy is limited to in-frame clones, with some not included. The sample has tens of thousands of clones; approximately 85% are singletons. This TCR was sampled from a human donor with glioblastoma. The material was blood, obtained before dendritic cell vaccination. The gene calls are TRBV15 and TRBJ2-1; D perhaps matches TRBD2 (6 bases). This chain's CDR3 is CATSRPGLEAEQFF. In DNA, the CDR3 is TGTGCCACCAGCAGGCCGGGACTGGAGGCGGAGCAGTTCTTC.